The clone carrying this T cell receptor (beta chain) was detected only a few times. This sample was taken from a study of molecular identifiers for immune sequencing clone quantification. For the study at large: Sequencing covered four of five parts into which replicate RNA from about 20,000 or 100,000 naive CD8 cells was split.

TCRdb analysed the PCR reads with MiXCR anew, one entry per CDR3 protein. The sample includes 300,000 to 400,000 distinct CDR3 sequences, about a fifth of them seen just once. Every naive CD8 library was made from between roughly 18,000 and 1,000,000 sorted cells with 10%, 30% or 50% RNA. Germline V lookup: CDR1 MNHEY, CDR2 SMNVEV (reference sequence). J lost 3 bases, V lost 3 bases, and 5 bases had no gene match. The CDR3 contains 14 residues. This chain connects TRBV27 to TRBJ2-7; the match to TRBD2 covers 7 bases. This sequence was found in a human donor in good health. Some libraries in this study had Jurkat cell RNA spiked in. Sequenced: naive CD8+ T cells from blood, with Jurkat cell RNA spiked in. Noted subset: FACS-sorted CD8+CD4-CCR7+CD45RA+ naive T cells. The chain's CDR3 is CASSFSGRDYEQYF. The DNA for the CDR3 is TGTGCCAGCAGTTTTTCAGGGAGGGACTACGAGCAGTACTTC.